What follows describes a single T cell receptor beta chain. This entry is derived from a study of blood T cell repertoires in COVID-19. Overall study: Samples of COVID-19 (acute and convalescent) were obtained from the United States, Italy and Spain.

Sequenced by immunoSEQ multiplex PCR; TCRdb stores in-frame clones only, minus some. The data hold 190,000 or so clones, with around 86% observed a single time. This clonotype was obtained from a woman aged 30 to 39 with active or convalescent COVID-19. Sequenced: peripheral blood.

The CDR3 sequence is CASSSPGEELNTIYF. The CDR3, as DNA: TGTGCCAGCAGCAGCCCCGGGGAGGAACTCAACACCATATATTTT. The rearrangement links TRBV28 to TRBJ1-3; no firm D call. Germline V gives CDR1 MDHEN, CDR2 SYDVKM. The CDR3 extends over 15 amino acids. Between the trimmed V and J ends, which lost 6 bases and 7 bases, there was a span of 19 bases.